This T cell receptor (beta chain) was recovered during a study of blood T cell repertoires in COVID-19. The CDR3 is made up of 18 amino acids. V lost 0 bases and J lost 5; bases outside the gene matches: 12. Germline CDR1 LGHDT, CDR2 YNNKEL (reference sequence). Some clones are missing from TCRdb's copy, which holds only in-frame ones; the method was immunoSEQ multiplex PCR. The table lists over 55,000 clones, about 88% of them singletons. This TCR derives from a human donor in a cohort sampled during active COVID-19. The sequenced material came from peripheral blood. J is TRBJ2-5 and V is TRBV3-1 (or the pseudogene TRBV3-2), with 10 bases lining up with TRBD1. CDR3 nucleotide sequence: TGTGCCAGCAGCCAAGATTTGTCCGGGACAGGGGTGGTGGAGACCCAGTACTTC. Translation: CASSQDLSGTGVVETQYF.